The 13 T cell receptor beta chains listed next were all sequenced from one sample in a study of blood T cell repertoires in COVID-19. Measured with immunoSEQ multiplex PCR; TCRdb has only the in-frame clones, and not every one. The sample records over 120,000 clones, 60% to 80% being singletons. Material: PBMCs or T cells enriched from blood (not recorded which). The receptor source for this set is a woman in her forties or fifties who had recovered from COVID-19.

The gene calls are TRBV19 and TRBJ1-5; possibly TRBD1 for D (6 bases). The ends were cut back, 6 bases at V and 0 bases at J, with 21 bases in the middle. The CDR3 totals 18 residues. Looked up from germline, CDR1 is LNHDA and CDR2 is SQIVND (reference sequence). The CDR3 spells CASRGGSATGHSNQPQHF. CDR3 nucleotide sequence: TGTGCCAGTAGGGGGGGGTCCGCGACAGGCCATAGCAATCAGCCCCAGCATTTT.

The chain is built from TRBV11-2 and TRBJ2-5; TRBD2 aligns across 10 bases. The CDR3 runs to 16 residues. Germline trimming cut 3 bases from V and 3 bases from J; bases unmatched to any gene: 7. Germline assignment: CDR1 SGHAT and CDR2 FQNNGV. The CDR3 loop reads CASSFIGLAAKETQYF. The CDR3 bases are TGTGCCAGCAGCTTTATAGGACTAGCGGCAAAAGAGACCCAGTACTTC.

V and J are TRBV13 and TRBJ1-3; D possibly corresponds to TRBD1 (6 bases). Germline lookup yields CDR1 PRHDT and CDR2 FYEKMQ (reference sequence). The CDR3 covers 14 residues. The V end lost 4 bases, the J end lost 7 bases, and 14 bases lay between the germline ends. DNA of the CDR3: TGTGCCAGCAGCTCCGGGGGGCGGGGGAACACCATATATTTT. Residues: CASSSGGRGNTIYF.

The rearrangement uses TRBV9 and TRBJ2-1; D remains ambiguous. Germline lookup yields CDR1 SGDLS and CDR2 YYNGEE. V was shortened by 3 bases and J by 3 bases, with 13 bases between the two germline ends. The CDR3 consists of 15 residues. The CDR3 region has the DNA TGTGCCAGCAGCGGCCCTGGGCCTATCTACAATGAGCAGTTCTTC. Residues: CASSGPGPIYNEQFF.

The V and J genes are TRBV15 and TRBJ2-1; perhaps TRBD2 as D (5 bases). CDR1 LNHNV and CDR2 YYDKDF come from the germline V gene (reference sequence). The length of the CDR3 is 15 residues. V was cut by 0 bases and J by 7 bases, with 13 bases left in between. The CDR3 loop is CATSRDLGAMNEQFF. The CDR3 DNA follows: TGTGCCACCAGCAGAGATCTGGGAGCGATGAATGAGCAGTTCTTC.

This clone was counted a single time. The V call is TRBV29-1, the J call TRBJ2-7; D perhaps matches TRBD1 (6 bases). Trimming stripped 7 bases from V and 2 bases from J, with 12 bases between. The CDR3 spans 12 residues. Germline CDR1 SQVTM, CDR2 ANQGSEA. CDR3 residues: CSAGDITYEQYF. CDR3 nucleotide sequence: TGCAGCGCCGGGGACATTACCTACGAGCAGTACTTC.

The J gene is TRBJ1-5, the V gene TRBV18; D unclear. Germline CDR1 and CDR2: KGHSH and LQKENI. V lost 3 bases to trimming and J lost 0 bases, with 6 bases between them. The CDR3 has 14 residues. CDR3 DNA: TGTGCCAGCTCACCGAGGGATAGCAATCAGCCCCAGCATTTT. Amino acids: CASSPRDSNQPQHF.

The DNA of the CDR3 is TGCGCCAGCAGCTTGGCACGGACAGGCAACACCGGGGAGCTGTTTTTT. This gives the protein CASSLARTGNTGELFF. V is TRBV5-1 and J is TRBJ2-2; 7 positions match TRBD1. The ends lost 0 bases at V and 2 bases at J; junction bases unmatched: 4. The CDR3 is 16 amino acids. CDR1 is SGHRS and CDR2 is YFSETQ in the germline V gene.

The chain combines TRBV28 with TRBJ2-1; 10 bases are shared with TRBD2. There are 15 residues in the CDR3. Germline CDR1 MDHEN, CDR2 SYDVKM. V shed 3 bases, J shed 10 bases, and the junction held 9 bases outside the gene matches. The CDR3 sequence is CASSFRAGGPSEQFF. The CDR3 DNA sequence: TGTGCCAGCAGTTTTCGAGCGGGAGGGCCTTCGGAGCAGTTCTTC.

This clone has only a few counts. This chain connects TRBV15 to TRBJ2-3, with 10 bases matching TRBD1. The CDR3 extends over 14 amino acids. CDR1 is LNHNV, CDR2 YYDKDF, per germline (reference sequence). V lost 6 bases, J lost 4 bases, and 4 bases stayed unmatched. The DNA for the CDR3 is TGTGCCACCAGTAGACAGGGGGCGGCAGATACGCAGTATTTT. Translation gives CATSRQGAADTQYF.

The chain recombines TRBV18 with TRBJ2-7, with 9 bases identical to TRBD1. V gave up 3 bases and J gave up 0 bases; unmatched junction bases: 3. Germline-derived CDR1 and CDR2 are KGHSH and LQKENI. This CDR3 has 15 amino acids. CDR3 sequence: CASSPRTGDSYEQYF. The CDR3 bases are TGTGCCAGCTCACCCAGGACAGGGGACTCCTACGAGCAGTACTTC.

V usage is TRBV5-5 and J usage is TRBJ1-2; tentatively, D is TRBD1 (6 bases). The V gene's germline CDR1 is SGHKS and CDR2 YYEKEE (reference sequence). The germline V and J ends were trimmed by 0 bases and 8 bases, with 17 bases remaining between them. CDR3 length: 15 residues. CDR3 DNA sequence: TGTGCCAGCAGCTTGGGACCCAGGGGCTCGGAGGGCTACACCTTC. Translating it yields CASSLGPRGSEGYTF.

This chain links TRBV3-1 (or the pseudogene TRBV3-2) with TRBJ2-7; possibly TRBD2 for D (6 bases). Trimming left V 1 base short and J 0 bases short, with 13 bases between. The germline V gene encodes CDR1 LGHDT and CDR2 YNNKEL (reference sequence). CDR3 length equals 16 residues. The CDR3 region has the DNA TGTGCCAGCAGCCAAGGGGCGGGACCCAGCTCCTACGAGCAGTACTTC. This sequence encodes CASSQGAGPSSYEQYF.